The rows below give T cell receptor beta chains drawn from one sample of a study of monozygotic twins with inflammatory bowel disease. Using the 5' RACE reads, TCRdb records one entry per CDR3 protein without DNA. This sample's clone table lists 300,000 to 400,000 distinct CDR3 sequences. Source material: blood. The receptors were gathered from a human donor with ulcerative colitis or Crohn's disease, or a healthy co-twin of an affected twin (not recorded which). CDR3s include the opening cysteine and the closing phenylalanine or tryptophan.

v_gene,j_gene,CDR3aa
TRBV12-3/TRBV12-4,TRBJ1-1,CASSPGGGDFGAFF
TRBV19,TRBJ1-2,CASSRRESGYTF
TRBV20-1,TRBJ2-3,CSARDALRAGAIATDTQYF
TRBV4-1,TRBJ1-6,CASSLTMDGAPLHF
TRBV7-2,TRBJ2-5,CASRPNLGYETQYF
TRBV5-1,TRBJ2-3,CARRQPDTQYF
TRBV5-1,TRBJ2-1,CASSWDRGAGEQFF
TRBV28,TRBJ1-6,CASSLRDRDYSPLHF
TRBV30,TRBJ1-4,CAWSVRRTGVLSNEKLFF
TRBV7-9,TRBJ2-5,CASSLGTGVQETQYF
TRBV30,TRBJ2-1,CAWSVGGGPQQFF
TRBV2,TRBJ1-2,CASMAGLNYGYTF
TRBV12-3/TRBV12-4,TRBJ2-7,CASSLVARSYEQYF
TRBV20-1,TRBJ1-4,CSAKGGDTNEKLFF
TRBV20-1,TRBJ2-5,CSASEGGETQYF